This entry lists 22 T cell receptor beta chains sequenced from one sample in a study of naive and memory T cell subsets (dated by TCRdb to about 2017). Overall results and qualifications from the work: A few larger clonotypes were found in naive repertoires, especially CD8, and these larger clonotypes were possibly memory cells re-expressing CD45RA.

Receptor amplification or capture employed UMI-ligation and nested PCR. The sample was run on an Illumina MiSeq. The beta constant-region primer was an equimolar mix of two oligonucleotides covering both TRBC1 and TRBC2. The ligated cDNA went through four rounds of PCR with nested alpha and beta constant-region primers together with the SP2 primer. TCRdb handled the public reads itself, with Q25 trimming in fastp and clone calling in MiXCR, and kept productive beta chains. Duplicate CDR3 protein sequences are folded into a single record with the most common DNA and genes. The sample table holds roughly 99,000 distinct CDR3 sequences, of which about 10% were seen once. The ten biggest clones cover 0.12% to 0.15% of the sample. For these TCRs, the target antigens are not known. The material sequenced was naive CD4+ T cells from blood. The cell subset or site label, read with the paper, signifies: naive T cells, CD45RA high CD27+. All receptors derive from a human donor in good health.

V and J are TRBV25-1 and TRBJ2-1, with D perhaps matching TRBD1 (6 bases). CDR3 length: 15 amino acids. The V and J ends lost 3 bases and 5 bases respectively, with 14 bases between them. Germline lookup yields CDR1 MGHDK and CDR2 SYGVNS. The CDR3 loop is CASSDIFGGHNEQFF. For the CDR3, the DNA is TGTGCCAGCAGTGACATTTTTGGGGGCCACAATGAGCAGTTCTTC.

This clonotype was recorded many times. The chain carries TRBV12-3 or TRBV12-4 and TRBJ1-5; D gene unclear. The CDR3 is 14 residues long. Trimming took off 5 bases at V and 0 bases at J, with 8 bases between the two ends. The CDR3 DNA reads TGTGCCAGCAGTCTTGGAGCTAGCAATCAGCCCCAGCATTTT. It codes for CASSLGASNQPQHF.

The V call is TRBV28, the J call TRBJ2-5, with D hard to call. Germline V gene data show CDR1 as MDHEN and CDR2 as SYDVKM. V lost 6 bases and J 5 bases, leaving 13 bases between the germline ends. CDR3 length equals 13 residues. This CDR3 is CASSPIGRETQYF. CDR3 DNA: TGTGCCAGCAGCCCAATCGGACGGGAGACCCAGTACTTC.

This clonotype was recorded a few times. The chain employs TRBV24-1 and TRBJ1-5; D possibly corresponds to TRBD1 (5 bases). The ends were cut back, 4 bases at V and 3 bases at J, with 9 bases in the middle. This CDR3 has 14 residues. The germline CDR1 and CDR2 sequences are KGHDR and SFDVKD. CDR3 sequence reads: CATSEGVTNQPQHF. Written as DNA, the CDR3 is TGTGCCACCAGTGAAGGGGTCACCAATCAGCCCCAGCATTTT.

This clonotype has more than one count but fewer than ten. The chain links TRBV19 to TRBJ1-5; D uncertain. Trimming stripped 2 bases from V and 4 bases from J, with 6 bases between. Germline V gene data show CDR1 as LNHDA and CDR2 as SQIVND (reference sequence). The CDR3 totals 13 residues. In nucleotides, the CDR3 is TGTGCCAGTAGTATAAGGACGAATCAGCCCCAGCATTTT. Translating it yields CASSIRTNQPQHF.

The chain has TRBV4-2 and TRBJ2-3, with 8 nucleotides matching TRBD2. Germline values: CDR1 LGHNA, CDR2 YNFKEQ. V trimming: 4 bases; J trimming: 3 bases; junction bases outside the gene matches: 12. The CDR3 runs 17 residues. CDR3 sequence: CASSRLETSDETDTQYF. The DNA for the CDR3 is TGTGCCAGCAGCCGACTCGAGACTAGCGACGAGACAGATACGCAGTATTTT.

CDR3 sequence reads: CATSPLGGGGAFF. The CDR3 DNA reads TGTGCCACCAGCCCGCTAGGGGGTGGGGGAGCTTTCTTT. The V and J genes are TRBV15 and TRBJ1-1; possibly TRBD1 for D (6 bases). The CDR3 spans 13 residues. The germline V gene has CDR1 LNHNV and CDR2 YYDKDF (reference sequence). V gave up 5 bases and J gave up 10 bases, with 17 bases separating them. Full variable domain (rest looked up from reference TRBV15 and TRBJ1-1): DAMVIQNPRYQVTQFGKPVTLSCSQTLNHNVMYWYQQKSSQAPKLLFHYYDKDFNNEADTPDNFQSRRPNTSFCFLDIRSPGLGDTAMYLCATSPLGGGGAFFGQGTRLTVV.

This clonotype was detected a few times. The chain recombines TRBV25-1 with TRBJ2-6; D assignment may be TRBD1 or TRBD2 (5 bases each). This CDR3 comprises 13 residues. The V end lost 10 bases, the J end lost 2 bases, and 9 bases lay between the germline ends. In germline, CDR1 is MGHDK, CDR2 SYGVNS. The CDR3 is CATGLAGANVLTF. Here the CDR3 DNA reads TGTGCCACGGGGCTGGCTGGGGCCAACGTCCTGACTTTC.

This clonotype has ten or more counts. The chain recombines TRBV29-1 with TRBJ2-3, with 9 bases that match TRBD2. Germline V lookup: CDR1 SQVTM, CDR2 ANQGSEA. This CDR3 contains 14 residues. The ends lost 7 bases at V and 5 bases at J; junction bases unmatched: 10. The CDR3 sequence is CSALRGGPEDTQYF. Written as DNA, the CDR3 is TGCAGCGCACTGCGGGGGGGCCCGGAAGATACGCAGTATTTT.

This clonotype has more than one count but fewer than ten. V and J are TRBV18 and TRBJ1-6; TRBD1 matches 9 bases. The CDR3 runs to 16 residues. Germline CDR1 is KGHSH and CDR2 is LQKENI. J lost 7 bases, V lost 3 bases, and 7 bases had no gene match. The CDR3 region has the DNA TGTGCCAGCTCACCCCAACTCGGACAGGGGAATTCACCCCTCCACTTT. It codes for CASSPQLGQGNSPLHF.

This clonotype was observed at least ten times. The rearrangement links TRBV12-3 or TRBV12-4 to TRBJ2-2, with 8 bases fitting TRBD2. This CDR3 comprises 15 residues. V shed 6 bases and J 5 bases; nucleotides not matched to a gene: 8. The CDR3 is CASRGSGTSTGELFF. In DNA form, the CDR3 reads TGTGCCAGCAGAGGTAGCGGGACGTCAACCGGGGAGCTGTTTTTT.

The table lists this clonotype with many counts. In nucleotides, the CDR3 is TGTGCCAGCAGCTCAACTATAGCGGGGTTCAATGAGCAGTTCTTC. This gives the protein CASSSTIAGFNEQFF. The gene calls are TRBV11-2 and TRBJ2-1, with 8 nucleotides matching TRBD2. Looked up from germline, CDR1 is SGHAT and CDR2 is FQNNGV. The CDR3 runs 15 residues. J was trimmed by 6 bases and V by 4 bases; bases with no gene match: 8.

Worth noting for this clonotype: At one boundary the junction diverges from the germline segment, which might be a read error. This chain uses TRBV7-9 with TRBJ1-2, with 8 bases matching TRBD1. Per the germline V gene, CDR1 is SEHNR and CDR2 is FQNEAQ (reference sequence). CDR3 length equals 18 residues. The CDR3 spells CPSSLLSPPGTGTYGYTF. The CDR3 region has the DNA TGTCCCAGCAGCTTATTAAGCCCGCCCGGGACAGGCACTTATGGCTACACCTTC.

Many counts were recorded for this clonotype. This chain connects TRBV6-2 or TRBV6-3 to TRBJ2-7, with D possibly being TRBD1 or TRBD2 (6 bases each). There are 15 residues in the CDR3. V was pared by 7 bases and J by 5 bases, with 21 bases between. Germline loops: CDR1 MNHEY, CDR2 SVGEGT. The CDR3 region is CASIPKKGEEDEQYF. The CDR3 bases are TGTGCCAGCATACCCAAGAAGGGGGAGGAAGACGAGCAGTACTTC.

This clonotype was observed a few times. This chain links TRBV28 with TRBJ1-5, with D possibly being TRBD1 (5 bases). Between the trimmed V and J ends, which lost 3 bases and 0 bases, there was a span of 9 bases. The CDR3 covers 15 residues. Germline values: CDR1 MDHEN, CDR2 SYDVKM. This chain's CDR3 is CASSLGRVSNQPQHF. The CDR3 bases are TGTGCCAGCAGTTTGGGCAGGGTTAGCAATCAGCCCCAGCATTTT.

This clonotype was seen a handful of times. V and J are TRBV6-1 and TRBJ2-7; the D gene is possibly TRBD1 (6 bases). Trimming removed 6 bases from V and 2 bases from J, with 14 bases in between. Germline values: CDR1 MNHNS, CDR2 SASEGT. The CDR3 has 14 amino acids. The CDR3: CASRPGTRTYEQYF. The CDR3 coding sequence is TGTGCCAGCAGGCCGGGGACAAGAACCTACGAGCAGTACTTC.

This clonotype has ten or more counts. The chain links TRBV7-9 to TRBJ2-7; D call uncertain. V was trimmed by 4 bases and J by 6 bases, leaving 19 bases between them. Per germline, CDR1 SEHNR and CDR2 FQNEAQ (reference sequence). The CDR3 sequence is 15 residues long. CDR3 region: CASSSPGLRSSEQYF. In DNA form, the CDR3 reads TGTGCCAGCAGCTCTCCGGGCCTCAGGAGTTCCGAGCAGTACTTC.

V gene TRBV4-2 combines with J gene TRBJ1-5; possibly TRBD1 for D (5 bases). The CDR3 runs 15 residues. In germline, CDR1 is LGHNA, CDR2 YNFKEQ. Between the trimmed V and J ends, which lost 0 bases and 4 bases, there was a span of 10 bases. The CDR3 protein is CASSQDGQGNQPQHF. The CDR3 DNA follows: TGTGCCAGCAGCCAAGATGGGCAGGGTAATCAGCCCCAGCATTTT.

This clonotype has more than one count but fewer than ten. The chain is built from TRBV6-2 or TRBV6-3 and TRBJ1-2; D not certain. Trimming shortened V by 7 bases and J by 5 bases, and 32 bases separated the two germline ends. The germline gives CDR1 MNHEY, CDR2 SVGEGT. This CDR3 region has 19 residues. The CDR3 here is CASTLVFSTPGPLQYGYTF. The CDR3, as DNA: TGTGCCAGCACCTTAGTTTTCAGTACTCCGGGTCCTCTGCAGTATGGCTACACCTTC.

This clonotype was recorded a few times. The gene calls are TRBV6-2 or TRBV6-3 and TRBJ2-3; a weak D match, TRBD1 (6 bases). Germline loops: CDR1 MNHEY, CDR2 SVGEGT. This CDR3 contains 14 residues. The V and J ends lost 6 bases and 4 bases respectively, with 14 bases between them. The CDR3 region is CASREGTGPDTQYF. The CDR3 nucleotides are TGTGCCAGCAGAGAGGGAACAGGGCCAGATACGCAGTATTTT.

The chain uses TRBV12-3 or TRBV12-4 and TRBJ2-3, with a tentative D call TRBD2 (5 bases). The CDR3 has 16 amino acids. The V end was cut by 10 bases, the J end by 0 bases, with 20 bases between. Here the CDR3 DNA reads TGTGCCACCTCACCCCGCGCTAGCCATAGCACAGATACGCAGTATTTT. Translated: CATSPRASHSTDTQYF.

This clonotype turned up a few times. The J gene is TRBJ2-3, the V gene TRBV15, with 8 nucleotides matching TRBD2. Looked up from germline, CDR1 is LNHNV and CDR2 is YYDKDF (reference sequence). V was clipped by 5 bases and J by 2 bases; unmatched bases: 6. The CDR3 extends over 15 amino acids. The CDR3 here is CATSRGGRDTDTQYF. The DNA for the CDR3 is TGTGCCACCAGCCGGGGGGGCAGGGACACAGATACGCAGTATTTT.